The clone carrying this T cell receptor (beta chain) showed up just a few times. This sample was included in a study of blood T cell repertoires in COVID-19. Overall study context: Acute and convalescent COVID-19 samples came from the United States, Italy and Spain. PBMCs, B-cell-depleted T cells, or T cells provided the cDNA or gDNA that made up the material.

Measured with immunoSEQ multiplex PCR; TCRdb has only the in-frame clones, and not every one. The sample shows 200,000 or so clones, 75% to 90% of them seen only once. Germline lookup yields CDR1 SEHNR and CDR2 FQNEAQ (reference sequence). V lost 1 base, J lost 4 bases, and 0 bases stayed unmatched. The CDR3 runs to 13 residues. The sequenced material came from peripheral blood. This clonotype was sampled from a human donor in a cohort sampled during active COVID-19. The chain uses TRBV7-9 and TRBJ1-2; 7 nucleotides line up with TRBD1. CDR3 sequence reads: CASSLGQGYGYTF. The CDR3 nucleotides read TGTGCCAGCAGCTTAGGACAGGGCTATGGCTACACCTTC. The full variable domain, its missing parts supplied by reference TRBV7-9 and TRBJ1-2, is DTGVSQNPRHKITKRGQNVTFRCDPISEHNRLYWYRQTLGQGPEFLTYFQNEAQLEKSRLLSDRFSAERPKGSFSTLEIQRTEQGDSAMYLCASSLGQGYGYTFGSGTRLTVV.